This passage covers 5 T cell receptor beta chains from one sample sequenced in a study of T cell repertoires in cytomegalovirus infection. Their antigens are not known. TCRdb analysed the reads with MiXCR anew, one entry per CDR3 protein. This repertoire shows about a million distinct CDR3 sequences, around 30% found once; its top ten account for over 13%. The source was cultured CD8+ T cells from PBMCs, collected from culture after CMV antigen stimulation. The receptors here all came from a human donor in good health (CMV status not recorded). Some clones in this sample may be carry-over from other donors' samples.

This chain links TRBV12-3 or TRBV12-4 with TRBJ1-2; no firm D call. The V end was cut by 4 bases, the J end by 8 bases, with 11 bases between. CDR3 size: 12 residues. CDR3 protein: CASSSLMEGYTF. The DNA of the CDR3 is TGTGCCAGCAGTTCCCTGATGGAGGGCTACACCTTC.

This chain connects TRBV27 to TRBJ1-1, with 8 bases lining up with TRBD1. CDR3 length equals 14 residues. V lost 5 bases and J lost 5; bases outside the gene matches: 7. Germline V gene sequence: CDR1 MNHEY, CDR2 SMNVEV (reference sequence). The CDR3 loop reads CASSGRTGRTEAFF. In DNA, the CDR3 is TGTGCCAGCAGTGGGAGGACAGGGAGAACTGAAGCTTTCTTT.

The CDR3 nucleotides are TGTGCCATCAGCGAGCGGATAGCGGGGAGATACAATGAGCAGTTCTTC. It codes for CAISERIAGRYNEQFF. The chain uses TRBV10-3 and TRBJ2-1, with 8 bases that match TRBD2. Germline values: CDR1 ENHRY, CDR2 SYGVKD. The CDR3 consists of 16 residues. V was clipped by 6 bases and J by 4 bases; unmatched bases: 11.

This clonotype was seen a handful of times. V is TRBV6-2 or TRBV6-3 and J is TRBJ1-2; 8 positions agree with TRBD1. J lost 4 bases, V lost 6 bases, and 4 bases had no gene match. Germline V lookup: CDR1 MNHEY, CDR2 SVGEGT. This CDR3 has 13 amino acids. The CDR3 here is CASRNRGTYGYTF. The CDR3 coding sequence is TGTGCCAGCAGAAACAGGGGGACCTATGGCTACACCTTC.

In this sample, this clonotype turned up many times. The chain carries TRBV7-9 and TRBJ1-1; D gene ambiguous. The V end lost 4 bases, the J end lost 5 bases, and 8 bases lay between the germline ends. Germline CDR1 SEHNR, CDR2 FQNEAQ (reference sequence). The CDR3 contains 12 residues. In DNA form, the CDR3 reads TGTGCCAGCAGCTCAAGGGTTACTGAAGCTTTCTTT. This sequence encodes CASSSRVTEAFF.